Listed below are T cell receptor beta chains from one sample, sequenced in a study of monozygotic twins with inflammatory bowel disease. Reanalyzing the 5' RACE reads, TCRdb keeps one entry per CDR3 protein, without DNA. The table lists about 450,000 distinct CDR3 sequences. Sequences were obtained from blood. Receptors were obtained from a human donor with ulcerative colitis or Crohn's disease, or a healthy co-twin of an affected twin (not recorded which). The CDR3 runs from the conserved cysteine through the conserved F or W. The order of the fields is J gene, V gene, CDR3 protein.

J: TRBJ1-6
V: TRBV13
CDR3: CASSGGDQGSSNSPLHF

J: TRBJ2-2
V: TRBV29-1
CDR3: CSVEDLGITGELFF

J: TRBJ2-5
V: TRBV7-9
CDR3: CASSLGATETQYF

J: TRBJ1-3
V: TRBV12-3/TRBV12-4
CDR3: CASSSRAGRDTIYF

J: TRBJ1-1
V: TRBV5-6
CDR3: CASSLRVGGLNTEAFF

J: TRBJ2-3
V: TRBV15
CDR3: CATSRDPGSTDTQYF

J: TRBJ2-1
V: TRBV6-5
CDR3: CASSYRTGTDKQFF

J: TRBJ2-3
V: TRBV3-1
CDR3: CASSQGDRGIRVTQYF

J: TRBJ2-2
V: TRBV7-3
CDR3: CASSLGTGWGTGELFF

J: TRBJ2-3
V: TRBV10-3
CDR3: CAIRGSPGGADTQYF

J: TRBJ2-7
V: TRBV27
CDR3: CASSVRTARGEQYF

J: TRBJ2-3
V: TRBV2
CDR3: CAIRGGGPRTDTQYF

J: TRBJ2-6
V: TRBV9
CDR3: CASSPGRSTGANVLTF

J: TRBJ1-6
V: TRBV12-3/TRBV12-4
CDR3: CASTPWTANNSPLHF

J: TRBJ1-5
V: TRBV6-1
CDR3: CASGDPRAPSNQPQHF

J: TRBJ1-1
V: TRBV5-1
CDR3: CASSFSGDTEAFF

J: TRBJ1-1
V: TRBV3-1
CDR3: CASSPQVWNTEAFF

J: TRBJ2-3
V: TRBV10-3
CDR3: CAISEMSAGTTGTDTQYF

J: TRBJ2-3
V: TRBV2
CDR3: CASSVVEYTQYF

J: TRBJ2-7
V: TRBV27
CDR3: CASSLQGRGEQYF

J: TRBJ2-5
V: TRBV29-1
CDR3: CSVQDGAQTQYF

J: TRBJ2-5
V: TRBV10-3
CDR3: CAISEGRVEETQYF

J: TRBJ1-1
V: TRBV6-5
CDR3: CASSDGQGFSF

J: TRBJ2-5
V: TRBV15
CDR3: CATSSGSRETQYF

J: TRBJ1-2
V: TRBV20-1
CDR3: CSASEGSLNYGYTF

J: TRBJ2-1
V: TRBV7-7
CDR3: CASSQGRLNEQFF

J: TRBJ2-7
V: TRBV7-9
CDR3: CASSYGLAGGNEQYF

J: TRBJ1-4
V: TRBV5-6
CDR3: CASSYVTGTSERLFF

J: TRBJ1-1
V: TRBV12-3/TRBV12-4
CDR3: CASSLTGTGTEAFF